The entry below gives a single T cell receptor beta chain sequence along with its context. There is no known antigen for this receptor. No much larger clone exists at a distance of one base, and base qualities are not known. The sample's time point label, decoded: 30 days after allo-HCT. Blood from recipients was drawn about 28 days before transplant and again at days 30, 100 and 180 after transplant. Using Nuclei Lysis Solution, genomic DNA was extracted from unfractionated peripheral blood mononuclear cells that were either fresh or cryopreserved. These data come from a study of T cell clonotyping in hematopoietic cell transplantation (dated by TCRdb to the early 2020s). Concerning the study at large: A total of 150 or so blood samples were gathered in the study from 35 consecutive transplant recipients along with their related donors. Patients were recruited between September 2015 and 2017 and followed until September 2020 or death.

The CDR3 covers 15 residues, taking in both the cysteine and the phenylalanine. CDR3 DNA only is kept here, 45 bases in frame from base 1. CDR1 SNHLY and CDR2 FYNNEI are derived from the germline V gene. For this chain, trimming is 4 bases at the V end and 2 bases at the J end, and the number of junction bases without a gene match is 6. The immunoSEQ assay, a bias-controlled multiplex PCR using V- and J-specific primers, was used to amplify TCR beta CDR3 regions from genomic DNA. A second PCR step added a proprietary barcode and Illumina adapter sequences to the CDR3 amplicons. An Illumina MiSeq instrument was used to sequence the CDR3 libraries. Concerning the study's data processing: immunoSEQ Analyzer 3.0 was used for export and quality control, with R Bioconductor and Immunarch used for downstream analyses. Only productive rearrangements in the normalized downsampled data set went into calculating the repertoire metrics. Pathologically expanded clonotypes were defined as those larger than 5 templates in the normalized cohort. The Inverse Simpson Index served as the measure of repertoire diversity. The non-normalized data set was used for CMV-specificity analyses so that all clonotypes could be captured. TCRdb's version of the immuneACCESS table is confined to in-frame rearrangements and falls short of the full clone set. An unresolved V gene accounts for under half of the shortfall where checked; the remainder is of unknown origin. V, J and clone size derive from that table, while D and trimming were established from the DNA sequence. The table for this sample lists 13,000 to 15,000 clones; nearly 95% of them were counted only once. The top ten clonotypes cover 4.5% of the sample.

On the study overall, not on this receptor specifically: After transplant, TCR diversity in recipients dropped, and pathologically expanded clonotypes increased progressively from day 30 to day 180. Broader posttransplant TCR repertoire diversity was predicted by donor and pretransplant recipient Inverse Simpson Index values. The sample size was limited, and CD4 and CD8 repertoire contributions could not be separated because cells were not sorted. Overlap with donor repertoires was found for only a small fraction of recipient repertoires, with over 95% found to appear de novo at the given depth.

This sequence uses TRBV2 and TRBJ2-3; TRBD2 lines up with 7 middle nucleotides. The sequence was obtained from a male patient between 55 and 70 years old who had an allogeneic stem cell transplant from an unrelated donor, so the T cells may come from the graft donor. Some clones in this sample may be carry-over from other donors' samples. Sequencing was performed on PBMCs, taken 30 days after allogeneic stem cell transplant. The base sequence is TGTGCCAGCAGTGTGGGAGGGTCCCACACAGATACGCAGTATTTT. It encodes CASSVGGSHTDTQYF.